Given below is one TCR beta chain in context. This sample was taken from a study of blood T cell repertoires in COVID-19. Overall study context: COVID-19 samples from acute and convalescent phases originated in the United States, Italy and Spain. Sources were T cells, B-cell-depleted T cells, or PBMCs; the material itself was cDNA or gDNA.

As originally analysed: The assay estimated nucleated cells by amplifying reference gene primers. The data were produced by immunoSEQ multiplex PCR, yet TCRdb's version contains in-frame clones alone and is incomplete. The V and J calls and clone size come from that table; D and trimming were worked out from the DNA. Of roughly 100,000 clones in the sample, around 76% were seen once. This CDR3 comprises 15 residues. The germline CDR1 and CDR2 sequences are MNHEY and SVGAGI. Between the trimmed V and J ends, which lost 0 bases and 6 bases, there was a span of 12 bases. Sequencing was done on a sample of peripheral blood. The V gene is TRBV6-5, the J gene TRBJ1-3; D perhaps matches TRBD1 (5 bases). This clonotype originated in a woman aged 70 to 79 with acute or convalescent COVID-19. Written as DNA, the CDR3 is TGTGCCAGCAGTTACTCGGGCAGGGAAGAAAACACCATATATTTT. Its translation: CASSYSGREENTIYF.